These 5 T cell receptor beta chains were sequenced from one sample in a study of beta chain features in type 1 diabetes. Expressed TCRB transcripts were sequenced because the entire RNA isolate underwent reverse transcription. TCRdb's table, derived via immunoSEQ multiplex PCR, lists solely in-frame clones and lacks some. This table has about 140,000 clones, 6.9% appearing once. Sequencing was performed on central memory CD4+ T cells from blood. These receptor sequences come from a woman in her 30s in good health.

The chain joins TRBV4-2 to TRBJ2-3; maybe TRBD1 (5 bases). From germline, CDR1 is LGHNA and CDR2 YNFKEQ. This CDR3 contains 15 residues. The V and J ends lost 4 bases and 1 base respectively, with 12 bases between them. CDR3 bases: TGTGCCAGCAGCCGATCAGGGTTCGGCACAGATACGCAGTATTTT. Protein product: CASSRSGFGTDTQYF.

This clone has at least ten counts. The J gene is TRBJ1-2, the V gene TRBV4-3; 9 bases line up with TRBD1. The CDR3 consists of 16 residues. The germline CDR1 and CDR2 sequences are LGHNA and YSLEER. V trimming: 3 bases; J trimming: 1 base; junction bases outside the gene matches: 6. Here the CDR3 DNA reads TGCGCCAGCAGCCAGGCCGGGACAGGGAATAACTATGGCTACACCTTC. It yields the protein CASSQAGTGNNYGYTF.

This clone has only a few counts. This chain joins TRBV6-5 and TRBJ2-2, with D possibly TRBD1 on 6 matching bases. The CDR3 sequence is 15 residues long. Germline V lookup: CDR1 MNHEY, CDR2 SVGAGI. V was trimmed by 5 bases and J by 1 base, leaving 11 bases between them. The CDR3, as DNA: TGTGCCAGCAGTATGTCGACAGGGAACACCGGGGAGCTGTTTTTT. Translation gives CASSMSTGNTGELFF.

This clone was detected only a few times. The chain employs TRBV7-2 and TRBJ2-1, with 11 bases lining up with TRBD2. CDR1 is SGHTA, CDR2 FQGNSA, per germline. The ends lost 1 base at V and 9 bases at J; junction bases unmatched: 8. The CDR3 contains 16 residues. The CDR3 nucleotides are TGTGCCAGCAGCTTAGGGCCCACTAGCGGGAGAGGTGAGCAGTTCTTC. It is translated as CASSLGPTSGRGEQFF.

This clone turned up a few times. The J gene is TRBJ1-3, the V gene TRBV6-5; D remains unclear. CDR1 MNHEY and CDR2 SVGAGI come from the germline V gene. The CDR3 length is 14 residues. V lost 6 bases and J 0 bases, leaving 9 bases between the germline ends. The CDR3 nucleotides are TGTGCCAGCAGGAGAGCGGTCTCTGGAAACACCATATATTTT. Its protein is CASRRAVSGNTIYF.